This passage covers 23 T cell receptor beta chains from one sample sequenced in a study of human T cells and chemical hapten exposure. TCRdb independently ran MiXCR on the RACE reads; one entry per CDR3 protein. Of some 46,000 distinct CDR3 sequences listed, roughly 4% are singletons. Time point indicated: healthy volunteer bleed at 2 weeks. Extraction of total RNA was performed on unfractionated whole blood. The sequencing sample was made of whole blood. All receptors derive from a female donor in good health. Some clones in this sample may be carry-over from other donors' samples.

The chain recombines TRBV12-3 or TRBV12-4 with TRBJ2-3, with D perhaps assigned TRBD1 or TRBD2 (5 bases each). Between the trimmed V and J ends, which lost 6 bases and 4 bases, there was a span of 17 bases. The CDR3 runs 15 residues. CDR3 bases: TGTGCCAGCAGCCCCCAGGGAGCGGTCTCAGATACGCAGTATTTT. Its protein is CASSPQGAVSDTQYF.

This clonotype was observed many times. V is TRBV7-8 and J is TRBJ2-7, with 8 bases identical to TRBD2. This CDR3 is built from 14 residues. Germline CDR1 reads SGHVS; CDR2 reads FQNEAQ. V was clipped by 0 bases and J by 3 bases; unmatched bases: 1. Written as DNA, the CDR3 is TGTGCCAGCAGCTTAGCCGGGACTAGCTACGAGCAGTACTTC. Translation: CASSLAGTSYEQYF.

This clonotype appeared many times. The CDR3 protein is CASSLGFATEAFF. In nucleotides, the CDR3 is TGTGCCAGCAGCTTAGGGTTTGCCACTGAAGCTTTCTTT. V gene TRBV7-2 combines with J gene TRBJ1-1; no clear D gene. Germline-derived CDR1 and CDR2 are SGHTA and FQGNSA. Trimming took off 1 base at V and 4 bases at J, with 7 bases between the two ends. This CDR3 has 13 amino acids.

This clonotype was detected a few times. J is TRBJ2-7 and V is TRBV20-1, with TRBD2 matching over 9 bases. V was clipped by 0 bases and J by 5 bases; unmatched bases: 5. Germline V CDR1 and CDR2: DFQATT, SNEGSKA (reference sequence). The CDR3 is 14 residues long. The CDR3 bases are TGCAGTGCTAGAGATGGGCGGGGGGGAGACGAGCAGTACTTC. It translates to CSARDGRGGDEQYF.

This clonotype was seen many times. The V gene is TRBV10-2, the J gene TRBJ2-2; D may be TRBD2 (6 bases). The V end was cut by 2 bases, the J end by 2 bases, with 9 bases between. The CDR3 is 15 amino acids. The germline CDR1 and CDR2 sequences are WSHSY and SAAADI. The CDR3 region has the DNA TGCGCCAGCAGTGAGGGGGGGACCAACACCGGGGAGCTGTTTTTT. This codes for CASSEGGTNTGELFF.

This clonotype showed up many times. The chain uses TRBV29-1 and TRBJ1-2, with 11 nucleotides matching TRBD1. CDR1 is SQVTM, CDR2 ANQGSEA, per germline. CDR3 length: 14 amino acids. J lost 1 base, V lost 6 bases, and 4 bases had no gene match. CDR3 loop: CSVGDRGSNYGYTF. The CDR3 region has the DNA TGCAGCGTCGGGGACAGGGGGAGTAACTATGGCTACACCTTC.

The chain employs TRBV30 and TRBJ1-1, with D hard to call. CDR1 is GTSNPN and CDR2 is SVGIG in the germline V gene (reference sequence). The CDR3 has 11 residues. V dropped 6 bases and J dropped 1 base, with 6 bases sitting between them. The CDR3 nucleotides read TGTGCCTGCGAGCGGAACACTGAAGCTTTCTTT. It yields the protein CACERNTEAFF.

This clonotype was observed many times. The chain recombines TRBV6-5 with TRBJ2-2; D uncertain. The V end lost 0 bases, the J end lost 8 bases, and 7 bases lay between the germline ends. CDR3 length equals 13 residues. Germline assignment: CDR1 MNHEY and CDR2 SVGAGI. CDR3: CASSYSKLGELFF. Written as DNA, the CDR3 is TGTGCCAGCAGTTACTCGAAGTTAGGGGAGCTGTTTTTT.

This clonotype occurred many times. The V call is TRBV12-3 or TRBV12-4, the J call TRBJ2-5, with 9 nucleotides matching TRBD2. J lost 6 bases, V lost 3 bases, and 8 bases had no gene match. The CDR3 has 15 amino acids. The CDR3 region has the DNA TGTGCCAGCAGTTTTGGCGGGGGGGCCGCACAGACCCAGTACTTC. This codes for CASSFGGGAAQTQYF.

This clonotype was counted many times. CDR3 loop: CASSERGTGHQETQYF. CDR3 in DNA: TGTGCCAGCAGCGAAAGGGGGACAGGTCACCAAGAGACCCAGTACTTC. The chain employs TRBV13 and TRBJ2-5, with 8 bases lining up with TRBD1. The CDR3 is 16 residues long. CDR1 is PRHDT and CDR2 is FYEKMQ in the germline V gene (reference sequence). V shed 5 bases, J shed 0 bases, and the junction held 8 bases outside the gene matches.

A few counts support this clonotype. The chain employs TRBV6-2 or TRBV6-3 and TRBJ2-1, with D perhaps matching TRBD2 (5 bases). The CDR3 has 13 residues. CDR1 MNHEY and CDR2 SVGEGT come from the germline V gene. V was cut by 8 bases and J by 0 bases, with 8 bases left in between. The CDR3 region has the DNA TGTGCCAGCCTGGACTCCTCCTACAATGAGCAGTTCTTC. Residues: CASLDSSYNEQFF.

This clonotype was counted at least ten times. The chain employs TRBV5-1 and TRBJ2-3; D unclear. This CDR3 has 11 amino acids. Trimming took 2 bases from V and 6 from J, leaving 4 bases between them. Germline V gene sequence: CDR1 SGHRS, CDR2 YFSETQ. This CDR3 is CASSLEDTQYF. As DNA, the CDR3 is TGCGCCAGCAGCTTAGAGGATACGCAGTATTTT.

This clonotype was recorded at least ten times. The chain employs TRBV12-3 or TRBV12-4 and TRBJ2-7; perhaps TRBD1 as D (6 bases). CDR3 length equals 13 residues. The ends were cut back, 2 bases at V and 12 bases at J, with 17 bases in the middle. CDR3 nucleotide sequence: TGTGCCAGCAGTTTAAGACAGGTTGTTAGATTGTACTTC. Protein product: CASSLRQVVRLYF.

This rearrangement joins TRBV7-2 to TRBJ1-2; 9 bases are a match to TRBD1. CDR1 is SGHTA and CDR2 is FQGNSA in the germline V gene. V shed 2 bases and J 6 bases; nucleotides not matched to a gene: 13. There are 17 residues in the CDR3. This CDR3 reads CASSLWGGTGSQDGYTF. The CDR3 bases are TGTGCCAGCAGCTTATGGGGTGGGACAGGGAGTCAGGATGGCTACACCTTC.

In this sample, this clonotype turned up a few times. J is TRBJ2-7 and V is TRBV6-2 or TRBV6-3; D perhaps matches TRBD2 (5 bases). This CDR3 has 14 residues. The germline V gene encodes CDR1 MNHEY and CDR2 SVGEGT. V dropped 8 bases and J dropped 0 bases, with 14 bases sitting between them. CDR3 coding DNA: TGTGCCAGCTCTCTCAGCGGTGTCTCCTACGAGCAGTACTTC. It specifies CASSLSGVSYEQYF.

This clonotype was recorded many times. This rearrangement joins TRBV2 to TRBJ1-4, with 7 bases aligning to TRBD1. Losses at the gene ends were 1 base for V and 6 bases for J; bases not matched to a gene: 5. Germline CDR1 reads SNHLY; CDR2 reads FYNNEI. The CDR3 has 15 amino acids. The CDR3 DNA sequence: TGTGCCAGCAGTGAAGGAGTAGGGGGCCATGAAAAACTGTTTTTT. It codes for CASSEGVGGHEKLFF.

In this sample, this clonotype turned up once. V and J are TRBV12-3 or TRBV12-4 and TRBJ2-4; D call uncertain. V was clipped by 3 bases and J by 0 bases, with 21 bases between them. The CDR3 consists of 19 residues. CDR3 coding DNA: TGTGCCAGCAGTTTCTCGGGTATAGAAAGCGTGGTAGCCAAAAACATTCAGTACTTC. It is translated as CASSFSGIESVVAKNIQYF.

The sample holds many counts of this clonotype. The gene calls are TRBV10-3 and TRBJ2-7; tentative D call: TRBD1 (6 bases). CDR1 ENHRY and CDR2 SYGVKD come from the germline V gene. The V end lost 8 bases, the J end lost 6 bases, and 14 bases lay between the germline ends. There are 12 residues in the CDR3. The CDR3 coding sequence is TGTGCCATCGCACTACAGGGTTTCGAGCAGTACTTC. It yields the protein CAIALQGFEQYF.

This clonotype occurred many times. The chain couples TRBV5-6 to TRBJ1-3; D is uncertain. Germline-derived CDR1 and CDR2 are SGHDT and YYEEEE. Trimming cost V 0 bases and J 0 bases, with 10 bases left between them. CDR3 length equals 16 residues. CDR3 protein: CASSLAFSVSGNTIYF. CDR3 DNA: TGTGCCAGCAGCTTGGCGTTCAGCGTCTCTGGAAACACCATATATTTT.

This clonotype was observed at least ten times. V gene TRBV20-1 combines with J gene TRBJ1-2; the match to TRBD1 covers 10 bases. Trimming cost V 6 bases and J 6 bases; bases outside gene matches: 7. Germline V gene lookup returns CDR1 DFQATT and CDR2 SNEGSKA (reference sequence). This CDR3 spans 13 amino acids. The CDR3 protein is CSASDRGPDGYTF. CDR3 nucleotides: TGCAGTGCCTCCGACAGGGGGCCCGATGGCTACACCTTC.

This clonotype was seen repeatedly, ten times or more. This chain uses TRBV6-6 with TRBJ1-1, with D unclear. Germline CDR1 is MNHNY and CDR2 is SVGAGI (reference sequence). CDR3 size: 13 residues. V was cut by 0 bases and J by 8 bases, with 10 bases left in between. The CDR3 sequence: CASSYSMRPEAFF. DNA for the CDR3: TGTGCCAGCAGTTACTCGATGAGGCCGGAAGCTTTCTTT.

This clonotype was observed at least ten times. The CDR3 DNA follows: TGTGCCATCAACGCCAGGAAAACTGACTCTGGGGCCAACGTCCTGACTTTC. This translates into CAINARKTDSGANVLTF. The gene calls are TRBV10-3 and TRBJ2-6; no firm D call. The germline V gene encodes CDR1 ENHRY and CDR2 SYGVKD. This CDR3 has 17 amino acids. V was pared by 7 bases and J by 0 bases, with 16 bases between.

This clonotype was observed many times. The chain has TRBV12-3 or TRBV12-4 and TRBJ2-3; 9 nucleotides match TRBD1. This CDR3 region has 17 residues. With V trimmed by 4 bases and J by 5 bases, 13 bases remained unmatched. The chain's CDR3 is CASSYISTGGLGDTQYF. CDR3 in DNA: TGTGCCAGCAGTTACATCTCAACAGGGGGCTTGGGAGATACGCAGTATTTT.